The rows below give T cell receptor beta chains drawn from one sample of a study of T cell responses to AZD1222 COVID-19 vaccine. The repertoire was sequenced with immunoSEQ multiplex PCR; TCRdb's copy has only in-frame clones and lacks some. Found here are some 130,000 clones, 86% of them singletons; the top ten hold under 25%. This specimen consisted of peripheral blood, obtained on day 0 of AZD1222 vaccination. The receptors shown here come from an adult in good health. Each CDR3 is given with its conserved first and last residue. Each record gives: D gene, clone size, V gene, J gene, CDR3 protein, CDR3 DNA. D genes are given only for firm matches. Part of the rows lack a size; the others show once, few, many or a class for expanded clones.

d_gene: .; abundance: .; v_gene: TRBV10-1; j_gene: TRBJ1-1; CDR3aa: CASSDGPRNTEAFF; CDR3nt: TGCGCCAGCAGTGATGGACCGCGGAACACTGAAGCTTTCTTT
d_gene: .; abundance: few; v_gene: TRBV20-1; j_gene: TRBJ2-7; CDR3aa: CSASYLWERSSYEQYF; CDR3nt: TGCAGTGCTAGTTACCTCTGGGAAAGGAGCTCCTACGAGCAGTACTTC
d_gene: TRBD1; abundance: .; v_gene: TRBV2; j_gene: TRBJ1-2; CDR3aa: CASRDRAGGSGYTF; CDR3nt: TGTGCCAGCAGGGACAGGGCAGGTGGGTCTGGCTACACCTTC
d_gene: .; abundance: once; v_gene: TRBV12-3/TRBV12-4; j_gene: TRBJ2-1; CDR3aa: CASRGVNNEQFF; CDR3nt: TGTGCCAGCAGGGGGGTGAACAATGAGCAGTTCTTC
d_gene: .; abundance: .; v_gene: TRBV27; j_gene: TRBJ1-4; CDR3aa: CASSFLSGTAAEKLFF; CDR3nt: TGTGCCAGCAGCTTTCTCTCCGGGACCGCGGCGGAAAAACTGTTTTTT
d_gene: .; abundance: once; v_gene: TRBV5-1; j_gene: TRBJ2-2; CDR3aa: CASSSTGQGDTGELFF; CDR3nt: TGCGCCAGCAGCTCAACCGGGCAGGGTGACACCGGGGAGCTGTTTTTT
d_gene: TRBD1; abundance: .; v_gene: TRBV28; j_gene: TRBJ1-6; CDR3aa: CASSPGTGGSLEGNSPLHF; CDR3nt: TGTGCCAGCAGTCCCGGGACAGGTGGCTCCTTGGAAGGGAATTCACCCCTCCACTTT
d_gene: TRBD1; abundance: .; v_gene: TRBV5-6; j_gene: TRBJ2-2; CDR3aa: CASSFLDRANTGELFF; CDR3nt: TGTGCCAGCAGCTTTTTGGACAGGGCGAACACCGGGGAGCTGTTTTTT
d_gene: .; abundance: .; v_gene: TRBV5-8; j_gene: TRBJ1-1; CDR3aa: CASSYELNTEAFF; CDR3nt: TGTGCCAGCAGCTATGAGCTGAACACTGAAGCTTTCTTT
d_gene: .; abundance: .; v_gene: TRBV18; j_gene: TRBJ2-3; CDR3aa: CASSPFQRTDTQYF; CDR3nt: TGTGCCAGCTCACCATTCCAGAGGACAGATACGCAGTATTTT
d_gene: .; abundance: .; v_gene: TRBV19; j_gene: TRBJ1-1; CDR3aa: CASSIGRTEAFF; CDR3nt: TGTGCCAGTAGTATCGGTCGGACTGAAGCTTTCTTT
d_gene: .; abundance: .; v_gene: TRBV3-1/TRBV3-2; j_gene: TRBJ1-5; CDR3aa: CASSQAGDQPQHF; CDR3nt: TGTGCCAGCAGCCAAGCGGGGGATCAGCCCCAGCATTTT
d_gene: .; abundance: .; v_gene: TRBV5-1; j_gene: TRBJ2-7; CDR3aa: CASSLDWGEQYF; CDR3nt: TGCGCCAGCAGCCTGGACTGGGGCGAGCAGTACTTC
d_gene: .; abundance: few; v_gene: TRBV30; j_gene: TRBJ1-5; CDR3aa: CAWSVGVQPQHF; CDR3nt: TGTGCCTGGAGTGTAGGGGTGCAGCCCCAGCATTTT
d_gene: .; abundance: .; v_gene: TRBV28; j_gene: TRBJ1-2; CDR3aa: CASSFPQIAGEGYTF; CDR3nt: TGTGCCAGCAGTTTCCCCCAAATTGCAGGGGAAGGCTACACCTTC
d_gene: .; abundance: .; v_gene: TRBV4-1; j_gene: TRBJ1-1; CDR3aa: CASSHPGNTEAFF; CDR3nt: TGCGCCAGCAGCCACCCAGGGAACACTGAAGCTTTCTTT
d_gene: TRBD1; abundance: .; v_gene: TRBV4-3; j_gene: TRBJ1-5; CDR3aa: CASSQGTGVEQPQHF; CDR3nt: TGCGCCAGCAGCCAGGGGACAGGAGTAGAGCAGCCCCAGCATTTT
d_gene: .; abundance: .; v_gene: TRBV4-3; j_gene: TRBJ1-1; CDR3aa: CASSQDRNTEAFF; CDR3nt: TGCGCCAGCAGCCAAGATAGAAACACTGAAGCTTTCTTT
d_gene: TRBD2; abundance: .; v_gene: TRBV6-6; j_gene: TRBJ2-3; CDR3aa: CASRARGLDPDTQYF; CDR3nt: TGTGCCAGCAGGGCCCGGGGACTAGATCCAGATACGCAGTATTTT
d_gene: .; abundance: few; v_gene: TRBV9; j_gene: TRBJ1-5; CDR3aa: CASSVDSDFPSQPQHF; CDR3nt: TGTGCCAGCAGCGTAGATTCGGATTTCCCCAGTCAGCCCCAGCATTTT
d_gene: .; abundance: .; v_gene: TRBV7-3; j_gene: TRBJ1-1; CDR3aa: CASSFGYEEAFF; CDR3nt: TGTGCCAGCAGCTTCGGGTACGAGGAAGCTTTCTTT
d_gene: .; abundance: once; v_gene: TRBV18; j_gene: TRBJ2-3; CDR3aa: CASSPPNGVGADTQYF; CDR3nt: TGTGCCAGCTCACCACCGAATGGGGTAGGGGCAGATACGCAGTATTTT
d_gene: .; abundance: .; v_gene: TRBV9; j_gene: TRBJ1-3; CDR3aa: CASSGPGDWNTIYF; CDR3nt: TGTGCCAGCAGCGGACCAGGGGATTGGAACACCATATATTTT
d_gene: .; abundance: .; v_gene: TRBV20-1; j_gene: TRBJ1-5; CDR3aa: CSIGSGPHSNF; CDR3nt: TGCAGTATCGGGAGTGGGCCCCACAGTAATTTT
d_gene: .; abundance: .; v_gene: TRBV3-1/TRBV3-2; j_gene: TRBJ2-7; CDR3aa: CASSRGGAYEQYF; CDR3nt: TGTGCCAGCAGCCGGGGCGGGGCCTACGAGCAGTACTTC
d_gene: TRBD1; abundance: .; v_gene: TRBV2; j_gene: TRBJ2-3; CDR3aa: CASSGQGETQYF; CDR3nt: TGTGCCAGCAGTGGACAGGGGGAAACGCAGTATTTT
d_gene: .; abundance: few; v_gene: TRBV6-5; j_gene: TRBJ2-5; CDR3aa: CASTPPAQETQYF; CDR3nt: TGTGCCAGCACCCCCCCGGCCCAGGAGACCCAGTACTTC
d_gene: .; abundance: .; v_gene: TRBV3-1/TRBV3-2; j_gene: TRBJ2-5; CDR3aa: CASSHGPREGRETQYF; CDR3nt: TGTGCCAGCAGCCATGGTCCCCGCGAGGGGAGGGAGACCCAGTACTTC
d_gene: .; abundance: .; v_gene: TRBV6-2/TRBV6-3; j_gene: TRBJ2-7; CDR3aa: CASSYSRQGGAYEQYF; CDR3nt: TGTGCCAGCAGTTACTCACGGCAGGGGGGAGCCTACGAGCAGTACTTC
d_gene: .; abundance: .; v_gene: TRBV9; j_gene: TRBJ2-1; CDR3aa: CASSVEEGYNEQFF; CDR3nt: TGTGCCAGCAGCGTAGAGGAAGGATACAATGAGCAGTTCTTC
d_gene: .; abundance: .; v_gene: TRBV28; j_gene: TRBJ2-7; CDR3aa: CASTSTVYEQYF; CDR3nt: TGTGCCAGCACTTCTACGGTCTACGAGCAGTACTTC
d_gene: .; abundance: .; v_gene: TRBV6-2/TRBV6-3; j_gene: TRBJ1-5; CDR3aa: CASSYSTRGGQPQHF; CDR3nt: TGTGCCAGCAGTTACTCCACGCGGGGCGGTCAGCCCCAGCATTTT
d_gene: .; abundance: .; v_gene: TRBV7-9; j_gene: TRBJ1-2; CDR3aa: CASSSTNYGYTF; CDR3nt: TGTGCCAGCAGCTCGACGAACTATGGCTACACCTTC
d_gene: TRBD1; abundance: .; v_gene: TRBV27; j_gene: TRBJ2-2; CDR3aa: CASSRDRGTGELFF; CDR3nt: TGTGCCAGCAGTCGGGACAGGGGCACCGGGGAGCTGTTTTTT
d_gene: .; abundance: .; v_gene: TRBV15; j_gene: TRBJ1-5; CDR3aa: CATSRQVSRNQPQHF; CDR3nt: TGTGCCACCTCGAGACAGGTCAGCCGCAATCAGCCCCAGCATTTT
d_gene: .; abundance: .; v_gene: TRBV4-3; j_gene: TRBJ2-4; CDR3aa: CASSQGWFKEPKNIQYF; CDR3nt: TGCGCCAGCAGCCAAGGATGGTTTAAGGAACCCAAAAACATTCAGTACTTC
d_gene: .; abundance: few; v_gene: TRBV4-3; j_gene: TRBJ1-2; CDR3aa: CASSQTYRITYGYTF; CDR3nt: TGCGCCAGCAGCCAAACGTACAGGATCACCTATGGCTACACCTTC
d_gene: TRBD1; abundance: .; v_gene: TRBV29-1; j_gene: TRBJ2-5; CDR3aa: CSVTGVQETQYF; CDR3nt: TGCAGCGTTACAGGGGTTCAGGAGACCCAGTACTTC
d_gene: .; abundance: .; v_gene: TRBV12-3/TRBV12-4; j_gene: TRBJ2-3; CDR3aa: CASSSDVYTQYF; CDR3nt: TGTGCCAGCAGTTCGGACGTCTATACGCAGTATTTT
d_gene: .; abundance: .; v_gene: TRBV9; j_gene: TRBJ2-2; CDR3aa: CASSALTLAGELFF; CDR3nt: TGTGCCAGCAGCGCCCTCACCCTGGCCGGGGAGCTGTTTTTT
d_gene: .; abundance: .; v_gene: TRBV28; j_gene: TRBJ1-2; CDR3aa: CASSSFASNYGYTF; CDR3nt: TGTGCCAGCAGCTCCTTCGCGTCTAACTATGGCTACACCTTC
d_gene: TRBD1; abundance: .; v_gene: TRBV4-3; j_gene: TRBJ2-4; CDR3aa: CASSQVHRGDIQYF; CDR3nt: TGCGCCAGCAGCCAGGTACACAGGGGTGACATTCAGTACTTC
d_gene: .; abundance: .; v_gene: TRBV15; j_gene: TRBJ1-2; CDR3aa: CATSRDRAYYGYTF; CDR3nt: TGTGCCACCAGCAGAGATAGGGCCTACTATGGCTACACCTTC
d_gene: .; abundance: once; v_gene: TRBV7-3; j_gene: TRBJ2-3; CDR3aa: CASSAQPSTDTQYF; CDR3nt: TGTGCCAGCAGCGCACAGCCTAGCACAGATACGCAGTATTTT
d_gene: .; abundance: .; v_gene: TRBV4-3; j_gene: TRBJ1-6; CDR3aa: CASSQVWNSPLHF; CDR3nt: TGCGCCAGCAGCCAAGTTTGGAATTCACCCCTCCACTTT
d_gene: .; abundance: few; v_gene: TRBV7-2; j_gene: TRBJ1-2; CDR3aa: CASSFSVGSNYGYTF; CDR3nt: TGTGCCAGCAGCTTTTCTGTGGGCTCTAACTATGGCTACACCTTC
d_gene: TRBD1; abundance: once; v_gene: TRBV9; j_gene: TRBJ1-1; CDR3aa: CASTQGGQNTEAFF; CDR3nt: TGTGCCAGCACCCAAGGGGGCCAGAACACTGAAGCTTTCTTT
d_gene: .; abundance: .; v_gene: TRBV6-6; j_gene: TRBJ1-6; CDR3aa: CASSGRQVNSPLHF; CDR3nt: TGTGCCAGCAGCGGGAGACAGGTGAATTCACCCCTCCACTTT
d_gene: .; abundance: .; v_gene: TRBV28; j_gene: TRBJ1-2; CDR3aa: CASCESPYGYTF; CDR3nt: TGTGCCAGCTGCGAGTCCCCCTATGGCTACACCTTC
d_gene: .; abundance: .; v_gene: TRBV7-9; j_gene: TRBJ1-6; CDR3aa: CASSPPRVGRDNSPLHF; CDR3nt: TGTGCCAGCAGCCCACCGCGAGTGGGACGGGATAATTCACCCCTCCACTTT
d_gene: .; abundance: once; v_gene: TRBV6-5; j_gene: TRBJ1-2; CDR3aa: CASSTGAGSGYTF; CDR3nt: TGTGCCAGCAGCACTGGGGCAGGGTCTGGCTACACCTTC
d_gene: .; abundance: .; v_gene: TRBV7-2; j_gene: TRBJ2-2; CDR3aa: CASSPQGGGTGELFF; CDR3nt: TGTGCCAGCAGCCCCCAAGGAGGAGGTACCGGGGAGCTGTTTTTT
d_gene: .; abundance: .; v_gene: TRBV6-2/TRBV6-3; j_gene: TRBJ1-5; CDR3aa: CASSNRQGDQPQHF; CDR3nt: TGTGCCAGCAGTAATCGGCAGGGTGATCAGCCCCAGCATTTT
d_gene: .; abundance: .; v_gene: TRBV3-1/TRBV3-2; j_gene: TRBJ2-7; CDR3aa: CASSPGWTSEQYF; CDR3nt: TGTGCCAGCAGCCCTGGTTGGACAAGCGAGCAGTACTTC
d_gene: TRBD2; abundance: .; v_gene: TRBV2; j_gene: TRBJ2-7; CDR3aa: CASSEALGRGNSYEQYF; CDR3nt: TGTGCCAGCAGTGAAGCACTGGGGCGGGGGAATTCCTACGAGCAGTACTTC